The rows below give T cell receptor beta chains drawn from one sample of a study of identifying expanded T cells in peripheral blood. Libraries were prepared by immunoSEQ multiplex PCR; TCRdb keeps only in-frame clonotypes and omits some of them. The sample gives 80,000 to 90,000 clones, about 86% of which show up once; 4.5% to 7% is in the top ten. The sample consisted of blood. These receptors all come from a person aged 18 to 69 in good health. CDR3s include the opening cysteine and the closing phenylalanine or tryptophan. Each record gives: J gene, V gene, CDR3 protein.

J gene: TRBJ2-3; V gene: TRBV7-6; CDR3 protein: CASSLAGGDTQYF
J gene: TRBJ2-7; V gene: TRBV6-1; CDR3 protein: CASILQVGLSYEQYF
J gene: TRBJ2-5; V gene: TRBV5-1; CDR3 protein: CASSLYGVNRQETQYF
J gene: TRBJ2-7; V gene: TRBV6-6; CDR3 protein: CASRPGAGASDEQYF
J gene: TRBJ2-5; V gene: TRBV29-1; CDR3 protein: CSVDSSGETQYF
J gene: TRBJ1-1; V gene: TRBV2; CDR3 protein: CASRGDWTEAFF
J gene: TRBJ2-7; V gene: TRBV7-8; CDR3 protein: CASSSLRASSYEQYF
J gene: TRBJ2-5; V gene: TRBV11-2; CDR3 protein: CASSEPGIRETQYF
J gene: TRBJ2-7; V gene: TRBV11-3; CDR3 protein: CASSLAPVGSHEQYF
J gene: TRBJ2-3; V gene: TRBV4-1; CDR3 protein: CASSMALAGGSDTQYF